This T cell receptor beta chain was identified during a study of cytomegalovirus exposure and HLA in healthy donors. Whole-study findings and limits: Earlier findings revealed that most TCR beta V segments proved productive either about 90% or about 30% of the time.

Amplification used 60 Vbeta primers and 13 Jbeta primers. Measured with immunoSEQ multiplex PCR; TCRdb has only the in-frame clones, and not every one. The sample contains around 88,000 clones, around four fifths of which appear only once. A single count supports this clone. Its antigen is not identified. Trimming removed 10 bases from V and 1 base from J, with 13 bases in between. The CDR3 is made up of 13 amino acids. In germline, CDR1 is SNHLY, CDR2 FYNNEI. This clonotype was sampled from a man between 50 and 59 years old in good health and CMV-seropositive. The chain combines TRBV2 with TRBJ1-1; tentatively, D is TRBD1 (5 bases). Sequencing was carried out using PBMCs. The CDR3 nucleotides are TGTGCCACTACGTTAGGGGAGAACACTGAAGCTTTCTTT. The encoded protein is CATTLGENTEAFF.